A selection of T cell receptor beta chains follows, all from one sample in a study of blood T cell repertoires in COVID-19. Measured with immunoSEQ multiplex PCR; TCRdb has only the in-frame clones, and not every one. The top ten clones hold roughly 2% of a sample with approximately 99,000 clones, 70% to 85% of them seen once. Sequencing was performed on peripheral blood. The receptors come from a woman between 35 and 50 years old with acute or convalescent COVID-19. The CDR3 runs from the conserved cysteine through the conserved F or W. Each record gives: J gene, D gene, V gene, clone size, CDR3 DNA, CDR3 protein. D genes are given only for firm matches. The size of a clone is reported for some rows only, either as once, few or many, or as a class for expanded clones.

J gene: TRBJ2-7; D gene: TRBD1; V gene: TRBV27; clone size: .; CDR3 DNA: TGTGCCAGCAGTCAAGGGGGACAGGCCTACGAGCAGTACTTC; CDR3 protein: CASSQGGQAYEQYF
J gene: TRBJ2-3; D gene: .; V gene: TRBV5-6; clone size: .; CDR3 DNA: TGTGCCAGCAGCGCCCCGGTTAGCACAGATACGCAGTATTTT; CDR3 protein: CASSAPVSTDTQYF
J gene: TRBJ2-5; D gene: TRBD1; V gene: TRBV5-1; clone size: .; CDR3 DNA: TGCGCCAGCAGCGCGATTGGTACAGGGGGCGTGGAGACCCAGTACTTC; CDR3 protein: CASSAIGTGGVETQYF
J gene: TRBJ1-5; D gene: .; V gene: TRBV12-3/TRBV12-4; clone size: few; CDR3 DNA: TGTGCCAGCAGTTTAGAACAGCAGCCCCAGCATTTT; CDR3 protein: CASSLEQQPQHF
J gene: TRBJ2-6; D gene: TRBD2; V gene: TRBV7-6; clone size: .; CDR3 DNA: TGTGCCAGCAGCGTCAGGGGTACTAGCGGGGGCTCTGGGGCCAACGTCCTGACTTTC; CDR3 protein: CASSVRGTSGGSGANVLTF
J gene: TRBJ2-5; D gene: TRBD1; V gene: TRBV5-1; clone size: few; CDR3 DNA: TGCGCCAGCAGCTTCCGACAGGGGGCCTCAGAGACCCAGTACTTC; CDR3 protein: CASSFRQGASETQYF
J gene: TRBJ2-1; D gene: TRBD1; V gene: TRBV19; clone size: .; CDR3 DNA: TGTGCCAGTAGTAGGGACAGTTTCAATGAGCAGTTCTTC; CDR3 protein: CASSRDSFNEQFF
J gene: TRBJ2-3; D gene: .; V gene: TRBV5-4; clone size: .; CDR3 DNA: TGTGCCAGCAGCTTGGCAGGGGAGACAGATACGCAGTATTTT; CDR3 protein: CASSLAGETDTQYF
J gene: TRBJ1-3; D gene: .; V gene: TRBV29-1; clone size: .; CDR3 DNA: TGCAGCGTTGAATCGACGGGGGGCTCTGGAAACACCATATATTTT; CDR3 protein: CSVESTGGSGNTIYF
J gene: TRBJ2-7; D gene: TRBD1; V gene: TRBV4-3; clone size: .; CDR3 DNA: TGCGCCAGCAGCCCGGCGACAGGGGGGTACGAGCAGTACTTC; CDR3 protein: CASSPATGGYEQYF
J gene: TRBJ1-3; D gene: TRBD1; V gene: TRBV5-1; clone size: few; CDR3 DNA: TGCGCCAGCAGCTCACAGGGGGCTGGAAACACCATATATTTT; CDR3 protein: CASSSQGAGNTIYF
J gene: TRBJ2-1; D gene: .; V gene: TRBV9; clone size: .; CDR3 DNA: TGTGCCAGCAGCGTAGAACAGGATGCTGAGCAGTTCTTC; CDR3 protein: CASSVEQDAEQFF
J gene: TRBJ1-2; D gene: TRBD1; V gene: TRBV19; clone size: once; CDR3 DNA: TGTGCCAGTAGTACGCAGGGGGTGGGATATGGCTACACCTTC; CDR3 protein: CASSTQGVGYGYTF
J gene: TRBJ2-2; D gene: .; V gene: TRBV6-6; clone size: few; CDR3 DNA: TGTGCCAGCAAGTCGGGGAGCACCGGGGAGCTGTTTTTT; CDR3 protein: CASKSGSTGELFF
J gene: TRBJ2-2; D gene: TRBD2; V gene: TRBV24-1; clone size: .; CDR3 DNA: TGTGCCACCAGTGATTTCCCCCCGGGTAGCGGGGAGAACACCGGGGAGCTGTTTTTT; CDR3 protein: CATSDFPPGSGENTGELFF
J gene: TRBJ1-5; D gene: .; V gene: TRBV25-1; clone size: .; CDR3 DNA: TGTGCCAGCAGTGGACAGAATAGCAATCAGCCCCAGCATTTT; CDR3 protein: CASSGQNSNQPQHF
J gene: TRBJ2-2; D gene: TRBD1; V gene: TRBV30; clone size: .; CDR3 DNA: TGTGCCTGGAGTGTACCCGGACAGGCTCACACCGGGGAGCTGTTTTTT; CDR3 protein: CAWSVPGQAHTGELFF
J gene: TRBJ1-4; D gene: .; V gene: TRBV2; clone size: once; CDR3 DNA: TGTGCCAGCCTCAGGAGGGAGGGGTATGAAAAACTGTTTTTT; CDR3 protein: CASLRREGYEKLFF
J gene: TRBJ1-1; D gene: .; V gene: TRBV10-3; clone size: .; CDR3 DNA: TGTGCCATCCGCCGGGACAACGAAGCTTTCTTT; CDR3 protein: CAIRRDNEAFF
J gene: TRBJ2-5; D gene: TRBD2; V gene: TRBV28; clone size: .; CDR3 DNA: TGTGCCAGCAGTGCCCCTAGCGGGGAGTGGGAGACCCAGTACTTC; CDR3 protein: CASSAPSGEWETQYF
J gene: TRBJ1-1; D gene: TRBD1; V gene: TRBV7-8; clone size: .; CDR3 DNA: TGTGCCAGCAGCACCCGACAGGGGGAAGCTTTCTTT; CDR3 protein: CASSTRQGEAFF
J gene: TRBJ2-5; D gene: .; V gene: TRBV4-3; clone size: .; CDR3 DNA: TGCGCCAGCGGGTACTCAGGGAATGGGCAAGAGACCCAGTACTTC; CDR3 protein: CASGYSGNGQETQYF
J gene: TRBJ1-1; D gene: .; V gene: TRBV15; clone size: .; CDR3 DNA: TGTGCCACCAGCAGAGGTGGAGGGGAGATTGGGGTAGCTTTCTTT; CDR3 protein: CATSRGGGEIGVAFF
J gene: TRBJ2-1; D gene: .; V gene: TRBV12-2; clone size: .; CDR3 DNA: TGTGCAAGTCGCTTAGGATGTGGCGGGGGGATGAATGAGCAGTTCTTC; CDR3 protein: CASRLGCGGGMNEQFF
J gene: TRBJ2-7; D gene: TRBD1; V gene: TRBV9; clone size: .; CDR3 DNA: TGTGCCAGCAGCGGAGACAGGGGATCCTACGAGCAGTACTTC; CDR3 protein: CASSGDRGSYEQYF
J gene: TRBJ1-1; D gene: .; V gene: TRBV19; clone size: .; CDR3 DNA: TGTGCCAGTAGTACCAGGGTGGAGACTGAAGCTTTCTTT; CDR3 protein: CASSTRVETEAFF
J gene: TRBJ2-7; D gene: .; V gene: TRBV7-9; clone size: .; CDR3 DNA: TGTGCCAGCAGTCTGGACAGTTTTTCCTACGAGCAGTACTTC; CDR3 protein: CASSLDSFSYEQYF
J gene: TRBJ1-5; D gene: TRBD1; V gene: TRBV7-8; clone size: .; CDR3 DNA: TGTGCCAGCAGCCTCGGGACAGGGTCGGATCAGCCCCAGCATTTT; CDR3 protein: CASSLGTGSDQPQHF
J gene: TRBJ1-2; D gene: .; V gene: TRBV5-1; clone size: many; CDR3 DNA: TGCGCCAGCAGCTTCCAGGATACCTTCGGCTACACCTTC; CDR3 protein: CASSFQDTFGYTF